Following are 18 T cell receptor beta chains from one sample sequenced in a study of shared clonotypes between healthy human individuals. Data came from immunoSEQ multiplex PCR; TCRdb stores just in-frame clones and leaves some out. Counted here are more than 2,000,000 clones, 85% to 95% occurring once; the ten biggest clones make up over 0.12%. The source material was naive CD4+ T cells sorted from blood. The subset was: CD45RA+ positively selected. The receptor source for this set is a man between 18 and 35 years old in good health.

As concerns this clone: A read error may produce the germline difference seen at one junction end. The chain has TRBV2 and TRBJ2-7; D remains unclear. Germline V gene data show CDR1 as SNHLY and CDR2 as FYNNEI. The CDR3 spans 11 residues. Written as DNA, the CDR3 is TGTGCCAGCAGTGGCACCTACGAGCAGTGCTTC. Protein: CASSGTYEQCF.

This chain uses TRBV19 with TRBJ1-2; a weak D match, TRBD1 (5 bases). Germline assignment: CDR1 LNHDA and CDR2 SQIVND (reference sequence). Trimming left V 3 bases short and J 4 bases short, with 12 bases between. The CDR3 runs 14 residues. This chain's CDR3 is CASSIADNRYGYTF. The CDR3 nucleotides are TGTGCCAGTAGTATCGCGGACAACCGCTATGGCTACACCTTC.

This rearrangement joins TRBV18 to TRBJ2-3, with 9 nucleotides matching TRBD2. The CDR3 runs 15 residues. Germline CDR1 KGHSH, CDR2 LQKENI. J lost 4 bases, V lost 3 bases, and 5 bases had no gene match. DNA for the CDR3: TGTGCCAGCTCACCCTTGGGACTAGCTTCAGATACGCAGTATTTT. This codes for CASSPLGLASDTQYF.

The chain recombines TRBV25-1 with TRBJ1-5, with TRBD1 identical over 8 bases. V lost 5 bases to trimming and J lost 5 bases; unmatched junction nucleotides: 8. In germline, CDR1 is MGHDK, CDR2 SYGVNS. CDR3 length: 15 amino acids. The CDR3 region is CASSQGTGLDQPQHF. The CDR3 DNA follows: TGTGCCAGCAGTCAGGGGACAGGACTCGATCAGCCCCAGCATTTT.

The rearrangement joins TRBV7-3 to TRBJ2-3, with D unclear. The CDR3 is 15 amino acids. V lost 1 base, J lost 0 bases, and 8 bases lay in between. Germline values: CDR1 SGHTA, CDR2 FQGTGA. Here the CDR3 DNA reads TGTGCCAGCAGCTTAAACATGGCGAGCACAGATACGCAGTATTTT. This encodes CASSLNMASTDTQYF.

V is TRBV18 and J is TRBJ2-7; possible D gene TRBD1, 6 bases. The CDR3 runs to 14 residues. Looked up from germline, CDR1 is KGHSH and CDR2 is LQKENI. Trimming took 6 bases from V and 5 from J, leaving 17 bases between them. In DNA, the CDR3 is TGTGCCAGCTCCCCCGGGACACAAGCCGACGAGCAGTACTTC. This gives the protein CASSPGTQADEQYF.

In its sample, this clone was seen once. This same CDR3 is encoded by further DNA sequences in the sample. V gene TRBV2 combines with J gene TRBJ2-3; 9 bases are shared with TRBD2. Germline CDR1 and CDR2: SNHLY and FYNNEI. There are 16 residues in the CDR3. Trimming took 4 bases from V and 3 from J; bases not matched to a gene: 8. The CDR3 loop reads CASSAGLAGGTDTQYF. In DNA form, the CDR3 reads TGTGCCAGCAGTGCAGGGCTGGCGGGAGGGACAGATACGCAGTATTTT. Using reference TRBV2 and TRBJ2-3 for the parts outside the CDR3, the full variable domain is EPEVTQTPSHQVTQMGQEVILRCVPISNHLYFYWYRQILGQKVEFLVSFYNNEISEKSEIFDDQFSVERPDGSNFTLKIRSTKLEDSAMYFCASSAGLAGGTDTQYFGPGTRLTVL.

This clone was recorded once. The chain joins TRBV10-3 to TRBJ2-5; TRBD2 agrees at 10 bases. Germline trimming cut 8 bases from V and 2 bases from J; bases unmatched to any gene: 5. The CDR3 totals 14 residues. CDR1 and CDR2 from the germline V gene are ENHRY and SYGVKD. CDR3 nucleotides: TGTGCCATCGGGCGGACTAGCGGACAAGAGACCCAGTACTTC. Amino acid sequence: CAIGRTSGQETQYF.

The table lists this clone with a count of one. V usage is TRBV30 and J usage is TRBJ1-5; unclear D gene. V lost 2 bases to trimming and J lost 4 bases, with 9 bases between them. Germline V CDR1 and CDR2: GTSNPN, SVGIG (reference sequence). The CDR3 totals 13 residues. CDR3 loop: CAWSKSLNQPQHF. The CDR3 DNA sequence: TGTGCCTGGAGTAAGAGTTTGAATCAGCCCCAGCATTTT.

The rearrangement uses TRBV19 and TRBJ1-5; D not resolved. The CDR3 is made up of 14 amino acids. The V gene's germline CDR1 is LNHDA and CDR2 SQIVND (reference sequence). V was trimmed by 7 bases and J by 0 bases, leaving 10 bases between them. Here the CDR3 DNA reads TGTGCCAGTAAAGGACGGGATAGCAATCAGCCCCAGCATTTT. This codes for CASKGRDSNQPQHF.

This clone was seen once. This rearrangement joins TRBV7-6 to TRBJ1-2; TRBD1 matches at 7 bases. Germline V gene data show CDR1 as SGHVS and CDR2 as FNYEAQ. The CDR3 covers 13 residues. J gave up 4 bases and V 5 bases, and 4 bases lay outside the gene matches. The CDR3 DNA sequence: TGTGCCAGCAGCCCGGACAGGTCCTATGGCTACACCTTC. Translating gives CASSPDRSYGYTF.

The chain is built from TRBV4-3 and TRBJ2-1; 9 nucleotides match TRBD2. The V and J ends lost 3 bases and 4 bases, in that order; junction bases with no gene match: 4. The CDR3 extends over 15 amino acids. Germline loops: CDR1 LGHNA, CDR2 YSLEER. Written as DNA, the CDR3 is TGCGCCAGCAGCCATAGCGGGAGCGGGTACAATGAGCAGTTCTTC. This sequence encodes CASSHSGSGYNEQFF.

The rearrangement uses TRBV27 and TRBJ1-5; weak D call: TRBD1 (5 bases). Between the trimmed V and J ends, which lost 5 bases and 2 bases, there was a span of 16 bases. The CDR3 has 16 residues. Germline V gene data show CDR1 as MNHEY and CDR2 as SMNVEV (reference sequence). As DNA, the CDR3 is TGTGCCAGCAGTCCTCTTCAGGGTTTTGGCAATCAGCCCCAGCATTTT. It is translated as CASSPLQGFGNQPQHF.

The chain links TRBV5-1 to TRBJ1-4; D not resolved. There are 14 residues in the CDR3. The V gene lost 2 bases and the J gene lost 5 bases, with 10 bases spanning the gap. CDR1 is SGHRS and CDR2 is YFSETQ in the germline V gene. The chain's CDR3 is CASSFAQPNEKLFF. CDR3 DNA: TGCGCCAGCAGCTTTGCACAGCCCAATGAAAAACTGTTTTTT.

The rearrangement joins TRBV6-5 to TRBJ2-7; 11 bases map to TRBD1. The CDR3 sequence is 15 residues long. V lost 6 bases and J lost 2; bases outside the gene matches: 6. Per the germline V gene, CDR1 is MNHEY and CDR2 is SVGAGI. Written as DNA, the CDR3 is TGTGCCAGCAGCCCAGGACAGGGGGCTACCTACGAGCAGTACTTC. As protein: CASSPGQGATYEQYF.

Turning to this clone: The sample carries other DNA sequences with the same CDR3. V usage is TRBV18 and J usage is TRBJ2-7; 7 bases align to TRBD2. Unmatched junction bases numbered 6, after V lost 2 bases and J lost 2 bases. This CDR3 has 15 amino acids. In germline, CDR1 is KGHSH, CDR2 LQKENI. CDR3 sequence reads: CASSPGASGTYEQYF. CDR3 nucleotides: TGTGCCAGCTCACCAGGGGCTAGCGGAACCTACGAGCAGTACTTC.

This chain links TRBV7-2 with TRBJ1-2; TRBD1 aligns across 7 bases. Trimming took 1 base from V and 8 from J; bases not matched to a gene: 10. The germline V gene has CDR1 SGHTA and CDR2 FQGNSA. The CDR3 length is 15 residues. This CDR3 reads CASSLVGQASGGYTF. CDR3 nucleotides: TGTGCCAGCAGCTTAGTTGGACAGGCCTCTGGGGGCTACACCTTC.

The chain is built from TRBV5-4 and TRBJ2-5; D unclear. The germline V gene encodes CDR1 SGHNT and CDR2 YYREEE (reference sequence). V was shortened by 3 bases and J by 5 bases, with 11 bases between the two germline ends. The CDR3 spans 13 residues. The CDR3 reads CASSSTNEETQYF. In nucleotides, the CDR3 is TGTGCCAGCAGCTCTACAAATGAGGAGACCCAGTACTTC.